Each of the 3 T cell receptor beta chains below was sequenced from the same sample in a study of OX40 agonist ivuxolimab in advanced cancers. Here immunoSEQ multiplex PCR was the method, and the copy in TCRdb shows in-frame clones only, minus some. The sample has tens of thousands of clones, around 82% seen once. This specimen consisted of CD4+ or CD8+ T cells sorted from blood, obtained in a trial of the OX40 agonist ivuxolimab. The receptors here all came from an adult with an advanced solid tumor such as melanoma, head and neck, liver or kidney cancer.

The chain has TRBV11-2 and TRBJ2-5; a weak D match, TRBD2 (6 bases). This CDR3 is 14 amino acids long. The V gene lost 2 bases and the J gene lost 5 bases, with 12 bases spanning the gap. Germline loops: CDR1 SGHAT, CDR2 FQNNGV. The CDR3 DNA reads TGTGCCAGCAGCTTATTACTAGCCTACGAGACCCAGTACTTC. As protein: CASSLLLAYETQYF.

The V and J genes are TRBV2 and TRBJ2-7; 8 bases line up with TRBD1. The CDR3 sequence is 15 residues long. J gave up 1 base and V 1 base, and 3 bases lay outside the gene matches. Germline values: CDR1 SNHLY, CDR2 FYNNEI. In nucleotides, the CDR3 is TGTGCCAGCAGTGAAGGGACAGGGTTGTCCTACGAGCAGTACTTC. Its translation is CASSEGTGLSYEQYF. Combining the CDR3 with reference TRBV2 and TRBJ2-7 gives the whole variable domain EPEVTQTPSHQVTQMGQEVILRCVPISNHLYFYWYRQILGQKVEFLVSFYNNEISEKSEIFDDQFSVERPDGSNFTLKIRSTKLEDSAMYFCASSEGTGLSYEQYFGPGTRLTVT.

The chain has TRBV9 and TRBJ2-1, with D perhaps TRBD2 (6 bases). Looked up from germline, CDR1 is SGDLS and CDR2 is YYNGEE. This CDR3 has 16 amino acids. V gave up 0 bases and J gave up 4 bases, with 14 bases separating them. The CDR3 DNA reads as TGTGCCAGCAGCGTAGGTGGGGACTTCCTTTACAATGAGCAGTTCTTC. It specifies CASSVGGDFLYNEQFF.